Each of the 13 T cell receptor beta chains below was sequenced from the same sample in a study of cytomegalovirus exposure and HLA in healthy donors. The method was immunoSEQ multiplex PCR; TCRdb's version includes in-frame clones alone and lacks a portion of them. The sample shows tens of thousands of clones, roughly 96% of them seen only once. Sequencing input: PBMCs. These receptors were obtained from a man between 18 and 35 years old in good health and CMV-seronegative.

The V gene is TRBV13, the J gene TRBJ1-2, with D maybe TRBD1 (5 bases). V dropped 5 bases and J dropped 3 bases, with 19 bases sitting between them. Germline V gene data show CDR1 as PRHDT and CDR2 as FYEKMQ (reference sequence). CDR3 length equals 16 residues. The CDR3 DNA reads TGTGCCAGCAGCCCGCCCCCCAGGGACTTGGACTATGGCTACACCTTC. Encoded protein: CASSPPPRDLDYGYTF.

For the CDR3, the DNA is TGTGCCAGCAGCTTAACCCTACAGGACACTGAAGCTTTCTTT. It translates to CASSLTLQDTEAFF. The chain joins TRBV7-9 to TRBJ1-1; possible D gene TRBD1, 5 bases. CDR3 length: 14 amino acids. The germline V and J ends were trimmed by 2 bases and 3 bases, with 10 bases remaining between them. Looked up from germline, CDR1 is SEHNR and CDR2 is FQNEAQ (reference sequence).

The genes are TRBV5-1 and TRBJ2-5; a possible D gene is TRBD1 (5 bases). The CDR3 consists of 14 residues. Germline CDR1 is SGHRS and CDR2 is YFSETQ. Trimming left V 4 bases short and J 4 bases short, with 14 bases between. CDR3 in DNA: TGCGCCAGCAGCCCATCCGAAAGGGGAGAGACCCAGTACTTC. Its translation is CASSPSERGETQYF.

CDR3 residues: CASSPGLAGLRQYF. DNA for the CDR3: TGTGCCAGCAGCCCGGGACTAGCGGGATTGAGGCAGTACTTC. The V call is TRBV4-2, the J call TRBJ2-7; TRBD2 matches 13 bases. Unmatched junction bases numbered 6, after V lost 4 bases and J lost 9 bases. In germline, CDR1 is LGHNA, CDR2 YNFKEQ. The CDR3 is made up of 14 amino acids.

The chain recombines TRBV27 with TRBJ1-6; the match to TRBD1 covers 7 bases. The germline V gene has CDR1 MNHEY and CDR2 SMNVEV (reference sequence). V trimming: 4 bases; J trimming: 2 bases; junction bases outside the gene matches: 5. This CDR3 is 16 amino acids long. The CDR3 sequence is CASSSTGIPYNSPLHF. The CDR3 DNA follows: TGTGCCAGCAGTTCGACAGGGATCCCCTATAATTCACCCCTCCACTTT.

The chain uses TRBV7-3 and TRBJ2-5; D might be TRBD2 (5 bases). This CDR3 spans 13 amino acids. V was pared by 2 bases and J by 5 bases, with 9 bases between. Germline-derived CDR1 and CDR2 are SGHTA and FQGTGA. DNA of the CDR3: TGTGCCAGCAGCTTAGGAGGCGGGGAGACCCAGTACTTC. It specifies CASSLGGGETQYF.

The CDR3 reads CASSPRDSRTEAFF. CDR3 nucleotide sequence: TGTGCCAGCTCACCTCGGGACTCTCGCACTGAAGCTTTCTTT. The chain joins TRBV18 to TRBJ1-1; a possible D gene is TRBD1 (5 bases). Trimming pared 3 bases from V and 4 bases from J, leaving 12 bases between. CDR1 and CDR2 from the germline V gene are KGHSH and LQKENI. The CDR3 length is 14 residues. Complete variable domain (other parts from reference TRBV18 and TRBJ1-1): NAGVMQNPRHLVRRRGQEARLRCSPMKGHSHVYWYRQLPEEGLKFMVYLQKENIIDESGMPKERFSAEFPKEGPSILRIQQVVRGDSAAYFCASSPRDSRTEAFFGQGTRLTVV.

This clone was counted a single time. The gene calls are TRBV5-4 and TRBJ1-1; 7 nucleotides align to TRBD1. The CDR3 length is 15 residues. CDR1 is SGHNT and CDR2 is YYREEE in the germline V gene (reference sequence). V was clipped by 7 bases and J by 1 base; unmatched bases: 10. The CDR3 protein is CASGTRQGTNTEAFF. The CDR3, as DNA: TGTGCCAGCGGGACGAGACAGGGAACGAACACTGAAGCTTTCTTT.

The CDR3 DNA follows: TGTGCCAGCAGTTTATCTTTCCGGGACTATGGCTACACCTTC. Its protein product is CASSLSFRDYGYTF. This rearrangement joins TRBV27 to TRBJ1-2; D uncertain. This CDR3 is 14 amino acids long. Germline V gene data show CDR1 as MNHEY and CDR2 as SMNVEV (reference sequence). Trimming stripped 0 bases from V and 3 bases from J, with 8 bases between.

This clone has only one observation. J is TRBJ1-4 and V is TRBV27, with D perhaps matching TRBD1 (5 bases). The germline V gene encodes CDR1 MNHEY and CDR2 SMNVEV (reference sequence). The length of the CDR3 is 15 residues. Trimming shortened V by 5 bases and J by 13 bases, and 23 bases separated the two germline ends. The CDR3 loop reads CASSPRGGDPGGLFF. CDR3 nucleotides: TGTGCCAGCAGTCCAAGGGGAGGTGACCCTGGAGGACTGTTTTTT.

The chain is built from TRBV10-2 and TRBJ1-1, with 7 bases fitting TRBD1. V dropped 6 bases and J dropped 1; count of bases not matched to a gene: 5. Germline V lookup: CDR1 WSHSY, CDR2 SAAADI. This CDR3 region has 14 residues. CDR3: CASRAGGQNTEAFF. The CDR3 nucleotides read TGCGCCAGCAGGGCAGGGGGACAGAACACTGAAGCTTTCTTT.

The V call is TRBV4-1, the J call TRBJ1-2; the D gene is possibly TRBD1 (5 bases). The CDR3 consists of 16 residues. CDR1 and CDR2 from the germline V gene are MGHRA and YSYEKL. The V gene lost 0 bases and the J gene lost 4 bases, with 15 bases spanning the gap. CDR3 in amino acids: CASSQDGRVTLYGYTF. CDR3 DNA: TGCGCCAGCAGCCAAGACGGCAGGGTGACCCTCTATGGCTACACCTTC.

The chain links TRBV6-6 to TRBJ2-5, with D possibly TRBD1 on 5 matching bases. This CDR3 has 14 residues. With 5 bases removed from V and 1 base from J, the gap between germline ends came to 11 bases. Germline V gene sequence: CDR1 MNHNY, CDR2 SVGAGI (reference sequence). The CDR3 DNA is TGTGCCAGCAGTCACTTCCAGGGCCAAGAGACCCAGTACTTC. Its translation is CASSHFQGQETQYF.